Shown below are 26 T cell receptor beta chains from a single sample sequenced in a study of shared T cell receptors in the human thymus. Method: immunoSEQ multiplex PCR; TCRdb's copy keeps in-frame clones and lacks some. The data show roughly 710,000 clones, with approximately 85% seen just once and 0.0095% to 0.011% held by the top ten. These data also featured in a second study, about human thymus T cells.

The sequenced sample consisted of thymocytes. The origin of the receptors is a girl under two years old with a congenital heart defect.

This clone was counted a few times. The chain recombines TRBV7-8 with TRBJ1-5, with D possibly being TRBD1 (6 bases). CDR1 and CDR2 from the germline V gene are SGHVS and FQNEAQ. V lost 3 bases and J lost 0, with 15 bases in between. The length of the CDR3 is 17 residues. CDR3 region: CASSLGGRGGSNQPQHF. For the CDR3, the DNA is TGTGCCAGCAGCTTGGGGGGGCGGGGAGGTAGCAATCAGCCCCAGCATTTT.

There are a few counts of this clone. This chain links TRBV6-6 with TRBJ1-5; TRBD1 agrees at 7 bases. Germline trimming cut 6 bases from V and 15 bases from J; bases unmatched to any gene: 8. CDR3 size: 11 residues. CDR1 is MNHNY and CDR2 is SVGAGI in the germline V gene (reference sequence). The CDR3 sequence is CASSPVGQLHF. The CDR3 DNA sequence: TGTGCCAGCAGCCCTGTGGGACAGTTGCATTTT.

The DNA of the CDR3 is TGTGCCAGCAGTTCTCGGAGTTTTAATGAAAAACTGTTTTTT. Translating it yields CASSSRSFNEKLFF. This sequence joins TRBV6-6 and TRBJ1-4; D is undetermined. V was trimmed by 4 bases and J by 4 bases, leaving 10 bases between them. The CDR3 consists of 14 residues. Germline-derived CDR1 and CDR2 are MNHNY and SVGAGI (reference sequence).

J is TRBJ2-3 and V is TRBV5-1; 9 bases fit TRBD1. The CDR3 is 22 amino acids. CDR1 and CDR2 from the germline V gene are SGHRS and YFSETQ. The V gene end was trimmed by 4 bases and the J gene end by 8 bases; junction bases not matched to a gene: 32. The CDR3 spells CASSEVRCWDREPLCRFGTQYF. In DNA, the CDR3 is TGCGCCAGCAGCGAGGTCCGATGTTGGGACAGGGAGCCCCTTTGTCGATTTGGTACGCAGTATTTT.

V usage is TRBV28 and J usage is TRBJ1-6; 7 bases map to TRBD1. Germline loops: CDR1 MDHEN, CDR2 SYDVKM. V dropped 0 bases and J dropped 5; count of bases not matched to a gene: 7. CDR3 length equals 17 residues. CDR3 in amino acids: CASSLWPRGYHNSPLHF. The CDR3 region has the DNA TGTGCCAGCAGTTTATGGCCCAGGGGGTACCATAATTCACCCCTCCACTTT.

J is TRBJ2-1 and V is TRBV6-4; 8 bases align to TRBD1. CDR1 and CDR2 (germline): MRHNA, SNTAGT. V was clipped by 4 bases and J by 7 bases; unmatched bases: 9. The CDR3 is 15 amino acids. The CDR3 bases are TGTGCCAGCAGTGTTATCAGGGGGCCCGGGAATGAGCAGTTCTTC. Amino acids: CASSVIRGPGNEQFF.

This clone was seen only a few times. The chain carries TRBV10-2 and TRBJ1-6, with TRBD1 matching over 10 bases. V shed 7 bases and J 12 bases; nucleotides not matched to a gene: 9. The CDR3 consists of 14 residues. CDR1 is WSHSY, CDR2 SAAADI, per germline. Written as DNA, the CDR3 is TGCGCCAGCAAATGGGACAGGGGCACGGGACCCCTCCACTTT. It encodes CASKWDRGTGPLHF.

V and J are TRBV28 and TRBJ1-2; D may be TRBD1 (6 bases). The CDR3 length is 15 residues. Germline lookup yields CDR1 MDHEN and CDR2 SYDVKM. V was shortened by 3 bases and J by 0 bases, with 11 bases between the two germline ends. CDR3 sequence (DNA): TGTGCCAGCAGTTTCACAGGGTTAGCTAACTATGGCTACACCTTC. Its translation is CASSFTGLANYGYTF.

The V call is TRBV9, the J call TRBJ1-1; D is perhaps TRBD1 (5 bases). With 0 bases removed from V and 1 base from J, the gap between germline ends came to 13 bases. This CDR3 region has 16 residues. Germline V lookup: CDR1 SGDLS, CDR2 YYNGEE. The CDR3 sequence: CASSVGQRRGNTEAFF. CDR3 bases: TGTGCCAGCAGCGTAGGACAGCGGCGGGGGAACACTGAAGCTTTCTTT. The variable domain in full, with the rest retrieved from reference TRBV9 and TRBJ1-1, is DSGVTQTPKHLITATGQRVTLRCSPRSGDLSVYWYQQSLDQGLQFLIQYYNGEERAKGNILERFSAQQFPDLHSELNLSSLELGDSALYFCASSVGQRRGNTEAFFGQGTRLTVV.

This clone was detected once. The chain joins TRBV10-3 to TRBJ1-5; D not resolved. V lost 2 bases and J lost 0, with 5 bases in between. Germline CDR1 is ENHRY and CDR2 is SYGVKD. CDR3 length: 14 amino acids. This CDR3 is CAISETYSNQPQHF. The CDR3 DNA follows: TGTGCCATCAGTGAGACTTATAGCAATCAGCCCCAGCATTTT.

The chain recombines TRBV4-1 with TRBJ1-1, with 8 nucleotides matching TRBD1. The CDR3 covers 17 residues. Trimming removed 0 bases from V and 5 bases from J; junction bases left unmatched: 11. Germline assignment: CDR1 MGHRA and CDR2 YSYEKL. The CDR3 protein is CASSQDPVKTGETEAFF. CDR3 nucleotide sequence: TGCGCCAGCAGCCAAGATCCTGTTAAGACAGGGGAGACTGAAGCTTTCTTT.

This clone has just one count. The rearrangement uses TRBV19 and TRBJ1-2; D call uncertain. The CDR3 has 13 amino acids. Germline V gene data show CDR1 as LNHDA and CDR2 as SQIVND (reference sequence). Trimming pared 6 bases from V and 4 bases from J, leaving 12 bases between. This chain's CDR3 is CASRATRLYGYTF. The CDR3 bases are TGTGCCAGTAGGGCGACACGGCTCTATGGCTACACCTTC.

This CDR3 is CASSLATSGTGELFF. The CDR3 coding sequence is TGTGCCAGCAGCTTAGCGACTAGCGGAACCGGGGAGCTGTTTTTT. This sequence joins TRBV7-7 and TRBJ2-2; 9 nucleotides align to TRBD2. V was pared by 0 bases and J by 5 bases, with 1 base of the junction left unmatched. CDR1 SSHAT and CDR2 FNYEAQ come from the germline V gene (reference sequence). The CDR3 consists of 15 residues.

This clone came up a few times. The rearrangement joins TRBV7-9 to TRBJ2-1; TRBD2 matches at 9 bases. Per germline, CDR1 SEHNR and CDR2 FQNEAQ (reference sequence). The CDR3 runs 14 residues. The junction had 1 base not matched to a gene; V was cut back by 5 bases and J by 2 bases. CDR3 protein: CASSGGGAYNEQFF. In DNA, the CDR3 is TGTGCCAGCAGCGGCGGGGGGGCCTACAATGAGCAGTTCTTC.

This sequence joins TRBV5-6 and TRBJ1-1; D might be TRBD1 (5 bases). This CDR3 comprises 16 residues. V lost 4 bases and J 0 bases, leaving 16 bases between the germline ends. The germline V gene has CDR1 SGHDT and CDR2 YYEEEE. DNA of the CDR3: TGTGCCAGCAGCCCCCGGCCCAGGGAAATGAACACTGAAGCTTTCTTT. Translating gives CASSPRPREMNTEAFF. The entire variable domain, with the rest obtained from reference TRBV5-6 and TRBJ1-1, is as follows: DAGVTQSPTHLIKTRGQQVTLRCSPKSGHDTVSWYQQALGQGPQFIFQYYEEEERQRGNFPDRFSGHQFPNYSSELNVNALLLGDSALYLCASSPRPREMNTEAFFGQGTRLTVV.

The gene calls are TRBV9 and TRBJ2-5; 12 bases match TRBD2. The trim removed 4 bases at V and 4 bases at J, leaving 17 bases unmatched. Germline loops: CDR1 SGDLS, CDR2 YYNGEE. The CDR3 has 19 amino acids. The CDR3 here is CASSTHNPPSGGVRETQYF. The CDR3 coding sequence is TGTGCCAGCAGCACCCATAACCCCCCTAGCGGGGGGGTAAGAGAGACCCAGTACTTC.

CDR3 residues: CASREGNTDTQYF. DNA of the CDR3: TGCGCCAGCAGGGAGGGGAACACAGATACGCAGTATTTT. This chain joins TRBV4-1 and TRBJ2-3, with a weak D call TRBD2 (6 bases). Trimming took 6 bases from V and 2 from J, leaving 9 bases between them. CDR1 and CDR2 (germline): MGHRA, YSYEKL. This CDR3 is 13 amino acids long.

V is TRBV11-2 and J is TRBJ1-6, with D tentatively TRBD1 (6 bases). V lost 1 base and J lost 5, with 18 bases in between. Germline V lookup: CDR1 SGHAT, CDR2 FQNNGV. The CDR3 loop spans 18 amino acids. The CDR3 loop is CASSLATPRTADNSPLHF. CDR3 bases: TGTGCCAGCAGCTTAGCAACCCCCAGGACAGCTGATAATTCACCCCTCCACTTT.

The CDR3 here is CASSKRDPEGTEAFF. In DNA form, the CDR3 reads TGTGCCAGCAGTAAACGCGATCCGGAGGGCACTGAAGCTTTCTTT. This chain connects TRBV27 to TRBJ1-1; no firm D call. V lost 5 bases and J 4 bases, leaving 17 bases between the germline ends. The CDR3 runs to 15 residues. Germline-derived CDR1 and CDR2 are MNHEY and SMNVEV (reference sequence).

The genes are TRBV4-3 and TRBJ2-1; 9 bases are a match to TRBD2. Germline CDR1 is LGHNA and CDR2 is YSLEER. Trimming cost V 3 bases and J 7 bases; bases outside gene matches: 19. The CDR3 is 19 amino acids. The CDR3 nucleotides read TGCGCCAGCAGCCACGTCCCGGGACCCGTGCGGGGGGGAGAGAATGAGCAGTTCTTC. It specifies CASSHVPGPVRGGENEQFF.

The chain has TRBV15 and TRBJ2-1; 9 bases match TRBD2. V shed 0 bases and J 1 base; nucleotides not matched to a gene: 7. From germline, CDR1 is LNHNV and CDR2 YYDKDF (reference sequence). The CDR3 length is 18 residues. The CDR3 nucleotides are TGTGCCACCAGCAGAGATGAGGCAGCGGGGGGATCCTACAATGAGCAGTTCTTC. Its translation: CATSRDEAAGGSYNEQFF.

V usage is TRBV28 and J usage is TRBJ2-1; TRBD1 aligns across 8 bases. This CDR3 spans 13 amino acids. Unmatched junction bases numbered 15, after V lost 8 bases and J lost 15 bases. Germline lookup yields CDR1 MDHEN and CDR2 SYDVKM. The CDR3 loop reads CASLSRGPSMAFF. The CDR3 DNA reads TGTGCCAGCCTCAGCAGGGGGCCGTCGATGGCGTTCTTC.

V gene TRBV7-8 combines with J gene TRBJ2-1; 10 bases line up with TRBD2. The germline CDR1 and CDR2 sequences are SGHVS and FQNEAQ. V trimming: 2 bases; J trimming: 0 bases; junction bases outside the gene matches: 7. This CDR3 has 18 residues. CDR3 residues: CASSLISGGTYSYNEQFF. The CDR3, as DNA: TGTGCCAGCAGCTTAATTAGCGGGGGGACCTACTCCTACAATGAGCAGTTCTTC.

V usage is TRBV4-3 and J usage is TRBJ2-3; 7 bases are shared with TRBD2. The CDR3 sequence is 15 residues long. V lost 4 bases and J lost 4; bases outside the gene matches: 8. Germline V CDR1 and CDR2: LGHNA, YSLEER. The CDR3: CASSRGGGVSDTQYF. CDR3 sequence (DNA): TGCGCCAGCAGCCGGGGCGGGGGTGTCTCAGATACGCAGTATTTT.

Notes on this clone: At one boundary the junction diverges from the germline segment, which might be a read error. The J gene is TRBJ1-5, the V gene TRBV4-1; a possible D gene is TRBD1 (6 bases). The CDR3 consists of 17 residues. Germline values: CDR1 MGHRA, CDR2 YSYEKL. CDR3 sequence: CASSLRQPKGGNQTQHF. The CDR3 DNA reads as TGCGCCAGCAGCCTACGCCAGCCTAAAGGGGGAAATCAGACCCAGCATTTT.

The count of this clone is one. The chain combines TRBV15 with TRBJ1-1; D is unresolved. Germline loops: CDR1 LNHNV, CDR2 YYDKDF (reference sequence). Trimming cost V 0 bases and J 1 base, with 9 bases left between them. This CDR3 has 15 residues. The CDR3 DNA sequence: TGTGCCACCAGCAGAGATCTCAACTGGAACACTGAAGCTTTCTTT. Protein: CATSRDLNWNTEAFF.